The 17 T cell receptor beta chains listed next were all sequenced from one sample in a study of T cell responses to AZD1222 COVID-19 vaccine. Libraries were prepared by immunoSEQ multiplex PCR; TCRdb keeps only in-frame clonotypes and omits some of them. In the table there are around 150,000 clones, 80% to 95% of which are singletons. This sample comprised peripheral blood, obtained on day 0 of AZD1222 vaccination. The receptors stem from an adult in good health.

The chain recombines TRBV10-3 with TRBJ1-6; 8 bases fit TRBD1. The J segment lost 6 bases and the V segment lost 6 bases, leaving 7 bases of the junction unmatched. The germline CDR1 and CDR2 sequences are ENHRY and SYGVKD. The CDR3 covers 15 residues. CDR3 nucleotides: TGTGCCATCAGGGGGATTCAGGGGGCTAATTCACCCCTCCACTTT. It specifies CAIRGIQGANSPLHF.

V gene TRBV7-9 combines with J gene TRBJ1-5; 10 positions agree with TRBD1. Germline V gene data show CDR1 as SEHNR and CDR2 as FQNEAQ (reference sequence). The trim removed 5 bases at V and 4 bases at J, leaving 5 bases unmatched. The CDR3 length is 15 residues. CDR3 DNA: TGTGCCAGCAGCGCGCCGGGACAGGGGAATCAGCCCCAGCATTTT. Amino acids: CASSAPGQGNQPQHF.

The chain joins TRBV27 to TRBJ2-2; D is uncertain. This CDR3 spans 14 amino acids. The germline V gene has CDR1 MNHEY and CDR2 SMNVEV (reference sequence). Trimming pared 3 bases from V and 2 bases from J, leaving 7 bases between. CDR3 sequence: CASSFLVNTGELFF. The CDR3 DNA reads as TGTGCCAGCAGTTTTTTAGTTAACACCGGGGAGCTGTTTTTT.

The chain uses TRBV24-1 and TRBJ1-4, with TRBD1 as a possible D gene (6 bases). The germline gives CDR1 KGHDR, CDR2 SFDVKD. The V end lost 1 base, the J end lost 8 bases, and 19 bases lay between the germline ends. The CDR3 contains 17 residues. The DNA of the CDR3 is TGTGCCACCAGTGATTTCGTACAGGGACGGGCGAGCGAAAAACTGTTTTTT. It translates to CATSDFVQGRASEKLFF.

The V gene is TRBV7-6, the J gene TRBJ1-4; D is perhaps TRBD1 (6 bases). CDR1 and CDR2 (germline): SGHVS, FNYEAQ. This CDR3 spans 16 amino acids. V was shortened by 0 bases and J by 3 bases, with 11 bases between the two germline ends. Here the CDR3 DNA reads TGTGCCAGCAGCTTAGCCGCAGGGGCGGCTAATGAAAAACTGTTTTTT. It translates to CASSLAAGAANEKLFF.

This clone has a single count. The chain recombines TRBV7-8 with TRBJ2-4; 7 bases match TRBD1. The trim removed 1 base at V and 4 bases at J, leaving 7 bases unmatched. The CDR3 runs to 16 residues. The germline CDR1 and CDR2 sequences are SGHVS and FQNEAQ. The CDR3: CASSLGRDRTKNIQYF. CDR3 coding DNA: TGTGCCAGCAGCTTAGGTCGGGACAGAACTAAAAACATTCAGTACTTC.

CDR3 bases: TGTGCCAGCATCGGGAGTTCCTACGAGCAGTACTTC. Its translation is CASIGSSYEQYF. The V and J genes are TRBV6-5 and TRBJ2-7; D is perhaps TRBD2 (6 bases). Looked up from germline, CDR1 is MNHEY and CDR2 is SVGAGI. This CDR3 contains 12 residues. Trimming pared 7 bases from V and 1 base from J, leaving 8 bases between.

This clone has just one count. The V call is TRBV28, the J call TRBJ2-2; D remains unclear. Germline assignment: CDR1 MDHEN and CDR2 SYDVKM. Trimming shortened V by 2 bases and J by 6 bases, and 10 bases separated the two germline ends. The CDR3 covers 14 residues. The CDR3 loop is CASSLGGVSGELFF. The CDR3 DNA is TGTGCCAGCAGTTTAGGCGGCGTCTCCGGGGAGCTGTTTTTT.

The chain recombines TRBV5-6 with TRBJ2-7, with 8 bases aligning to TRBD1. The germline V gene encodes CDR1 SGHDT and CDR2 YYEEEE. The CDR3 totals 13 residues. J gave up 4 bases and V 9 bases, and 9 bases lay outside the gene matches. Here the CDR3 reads CAKHRGVRYEQYF. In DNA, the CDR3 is TGTGCCAAACACAGGGGGGTAAGGTACGAGCAGTACTTC.

In DNA form, the CDR3 reads TGTGCCAGCAGCTTACTAGGCGGCGGAGCCTACGAGCAGTACTTC. This translates into CASSLLGGGAYEQYF. The rearrangement joins TRBV7-9 to TRBJ2-7; D unclear. The germline gives CDR1 SEHNR, CDR2 FQNEAQ (reference sequence). Deletions cut 2 bases from V and 2 bases from J, with 13 bases between. CDR3 length: 15 amino acids.

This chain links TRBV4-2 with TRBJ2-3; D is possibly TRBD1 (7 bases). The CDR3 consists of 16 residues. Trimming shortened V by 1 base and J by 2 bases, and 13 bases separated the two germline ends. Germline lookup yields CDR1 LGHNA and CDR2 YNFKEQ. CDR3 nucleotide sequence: TGTGCCAGCAGCCAAGCGCGGGACAGCGACACAGATACGCAGTATTTT. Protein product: CASSQARDSDTDTQYF.

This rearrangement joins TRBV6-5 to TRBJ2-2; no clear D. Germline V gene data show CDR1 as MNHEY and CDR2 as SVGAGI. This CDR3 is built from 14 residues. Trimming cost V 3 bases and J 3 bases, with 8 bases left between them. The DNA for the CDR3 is TGTGCCAGCAGTTATCTCGGGTACACCGGGGAGCTGTTTTTT. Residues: CASSYLGYTGELFF.

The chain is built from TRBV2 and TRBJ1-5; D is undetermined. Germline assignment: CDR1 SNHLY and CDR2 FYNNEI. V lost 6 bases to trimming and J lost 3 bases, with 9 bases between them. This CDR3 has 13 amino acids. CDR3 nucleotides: TGTGCCAGCAGCGCCGTGGACAATCAGCCCCAGCATTTT. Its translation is CASSAVDNQPQHF.

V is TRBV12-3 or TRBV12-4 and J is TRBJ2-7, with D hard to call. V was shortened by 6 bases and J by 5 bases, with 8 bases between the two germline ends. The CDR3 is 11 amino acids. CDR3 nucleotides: TGTGCCAGCAGAGGGCGAAACGAGCAGTACTTC. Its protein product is CASRGRNEQYF.

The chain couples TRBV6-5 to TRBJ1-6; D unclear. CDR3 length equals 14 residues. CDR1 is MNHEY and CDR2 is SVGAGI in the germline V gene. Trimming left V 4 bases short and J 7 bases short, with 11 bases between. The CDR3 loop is CASSSPRTNSPLHF. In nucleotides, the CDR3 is TGTGCCAGCAGTTCCCCACGGACGAATTCACCCCTCCACTTT.

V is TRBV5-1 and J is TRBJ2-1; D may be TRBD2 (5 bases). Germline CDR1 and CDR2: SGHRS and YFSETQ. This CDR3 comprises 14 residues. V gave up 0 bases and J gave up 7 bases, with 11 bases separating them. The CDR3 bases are TGCGCCAGCAGCTTGGTGGGAGTAAGGAATGAGCAGTTCTTC. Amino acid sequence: CASSLVGVRNEQFF.

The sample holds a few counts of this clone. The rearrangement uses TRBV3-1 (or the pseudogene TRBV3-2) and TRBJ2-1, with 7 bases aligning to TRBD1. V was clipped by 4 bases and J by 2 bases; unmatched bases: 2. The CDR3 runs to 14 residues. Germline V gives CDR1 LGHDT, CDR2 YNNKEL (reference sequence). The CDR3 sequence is CASSPTGAYNEQFF. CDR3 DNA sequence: TGTGCCAGCAGCCCTACAGGGGCCTACAATGAGCAGTTCTTC.